This T cell receptor beta chain was observed in a study of shared clonotypes between healthy human individuals. Whole-study findings and limits: All-four-donor shared clonotypes had higher generation probabilities than non-shared clonotypes did.

Assay execution proceeded at the deep level. Measured with immunoSEQ multiplex PCR; TCRdb has only the in-frame clones, and not every one. The sample holds 2,500,000 or so clones, 85% to 95% seen once. Germline V gene lookup returns CDR1 GTSNPN and CDR2 SVGIG (reference sequence). The CDR3 contains 12 residues. A word on this clone: Its matching antigen is unknown. At one of its ends the junction is not consistent with the germline gene, which may arise from a read error.

The sample comprised naive CD4+ T cells sorted from blood. Subset meaning: CD45RA+ positively selected. This clonotype originated in a man aged 18 to 30 in good health. The V and J genes are TRBV30 and TRBJ1-4; D is uncertain. CDR3 protein: CARSGYGEKLFF. The CDR3 nucleotides read TGTGCCAGGAGTGGTTACGGCGAAAAACTGTTTTTT.